Each of the 29 T cell receptor beta chains below was sequenced from the same sample in a study of OX40 agonist ivuxolimab in advanced cancers. Assay: immunoSEQ multiplex PCR; the TCRdb copy retains only in-frame clones and omits some. The table records fewer than 40,000 clones, more than 60% of them present only once. Sequencing was performed on CD4+ or CD8+ T cells sorted from blood, taken in a trial of the OX40 agonist ivuxolimab. The origin of the receptors is an adult with an advanced solid tumor such as melanoma, head and neck, liver or kidney cancer.

J is TRBJ2-1 and V is TRBV11-3; 9 nucleotides match TRBD1. The CDR3 is made up of 15 amino acids. The J segment lost 8 bases and the V segment lost 1 base, leaving 6 bases of the junction unmatched. CDR1 and CDR2 (germline): SGHNT, YENEEA. CDR3 in DNA: TGTGCCAGCAGCTTAGCCGGGACAGGGAGGGATGAGCAGTTCTTC. Protein sequence: CASSLAGTGRDEQFF.

This clone was seen just once. The V and J genes are TRBV19 and TRBJ2-1; D remains ambiguous. Trimming took 4 bases from V and 4 from J, leaving 8 bases between them. Germline CDR1 and CDR2: LNHDA and SQIVND (reference sequence). This CDR3 has 13 amino acids. In DNA form, the CDR3 reads TGTGCCAGTAGTAAGGCAGTTTACAATGAGCAGTTCTTC. The encoded protein is CASSKAVYNEQFF. The whole variable domain, filled in from reference TRBV19 and TRBJ2-1, reads DGGITQSPKYLFRKEGQNVTLSCEQNLNHDAMYWYRQDPGQGLRLIYYSQIVNDFQKGDIAEGYSVSREKKESFPLTVTSAQKNPTAFYLCASSKAVYNEQFFGPGTRLTVL.

This chain links TRBV30 with TRBJ2-2; D is unresolved. Germline values: CDR1 GTSNPN, CDR2 SVGIG (reference sequence). Between the trimmed V and J ends, which lost 8 bases and 5 bases, there was a span of 15 bases. CDR3 length: 13 residues. The CDR3, as DNA: TGTGCCGGAAATGGCGTGGGGACCGGGGAGCTGTTTTTT. Amino acids: CAGNGVGTGELFF.

The chain employs TRBV11-2 and TRBJ2-1; 14 nucleotides agree with TRBD2. V trimming: 5 bases; J trimming: 1 base; junction bases outside the gene matches: 7. Germline values: CDR1 SGHAT, CDR2 FQNNGV. CDR3 length: 18 residues. For the CDR3, the DNA is TGTGCCAGCAGCCTGGGACTAGCGGGAGCCGGATCCTACAATGAGCAGTTCTTC. Protein: CASSLGLAGAGSYNEQFF.

The chain has TRBV4-1 and TRBJ2-5; D might be TRBD1 (5 bases). This CDR3 is built from 15 residues. Germline V lookup: CDR1 MGHRA, CDR2 YSYEKL. Trimming shortened V by 0 bases and J by 1 base, and 9 bases separated the two germline ends. CDR3 sequence (DNA): TGCGCCAGCAGCCAAGAGGGTACAGGCCAAGAGACCCAGTACTTC. It is translated as CASSQEGTGQETQYF.

This clone came up a few times. The chain employs TRBV6-5 and TRBJ1-3; no clear D gene. This CDR3 has 12 residues. Germline CDR1 and CDR2: MNHEY and SVGAGI. Between the trimmed V and J ends, which lost 6 bases and 0 bases, there was a span of 3 bases. The chain's CDR3 is CASSPSGNTIYF. The CDR3 region has the DNA TGTGCCAGCAGCCCCTCTGGAAACACCATATATTTT.

The chain is built from TRBV2 and TRBJ2-3; either TRBD1 or TRBD2 may fit D (5 bases each). The CDR3 is made up of 17 amino acids. Trimming removed 8 bases from V and 0 bases from J, with 21 bases in between. Germline V lookup: CDR1 SNHLY, CDR2 FYNNEI. In nucleotides, the CDR3 is TGTGCCAGCTGGGGGATCCGGGCGGGCCATAGCACAGATACGCAGTATTTT. Protein: CASWGIRAGHSTDTQYF.

The chain is built from TRBV4-1 and TRBJ1-2, with 7 bases that match TRBD1. CDR3 length: 16 amino acids. Germline V gene sequence: CDR1 MGHRA, CDR2 YSYEKL. The junction had 8 bases not matched to a gene; V was cut back by 0 bases and J by 4 bases. DNA for the CDR3: TGCGCCAGCAGCCAAGAAGGAATGGAGGGGGCCTATGGCTACACCTTC. This codes for CASSQEGMEGAYGYTF.

The chain combines TRBV28 with TRBJ2-1; TRBD2 matches 13 bases. The CDR3 spans 16 residues. Germline CDR1 and CDR2: MDHEN and SYDVKM. V shed 5 bases and J 10 bases; nucleotides not matched to a gene: 11. The CDR3 is CASSASGLAGVREQFF. CDR3 DNA sequence: TGTGCCAGCAGTGCGAGCGGACTAGCGGGAGTGCGAGAGCAGTTCTTC.

The sample holds a few counts of this clone. V is TRBV6-5 and J is TRBJ2-3, with a tentative D call TRBD2 (5 bases). Germline V gene lookup returns CDR1 MNHEY and CDR2 SVGAGI. The CDR3 consists of 14 residues. V lost 5 bases and J lost 3, with 12 bases in between. CDR3 sequence reads: CASSLGVGTDTQYF. CDR3 in DNA: TGTGCCAGCAGTCTCGGGGTGGGGACAGATACGCAGTATTTT.

The chain couples TRBV2 to TRBJ1-5; 9 positions agree with TRBD1. Germline CDR1 and CDR2: SNHLY and FYNNEI. The J segment lost 0 bases and the V segment lost 7 bases, leaving 28 bases of the junction unmatched. The CDR3 runs to 23 residues. This CDR3 is CASTRARLAKEDRGPYSNQPQHF. CDR3 nucleotides: TGTGCCAGCACGCGTGCTCGTTTGGCCAAGGAGGACAGGGGTCCCTATAGCAATCAGCCCCAGCATTTT. Using reference TRBV2 and TRBJ1-5 for the parts outside the CDR3, the full variable domain is EPEVTQTPSHQVTQMGQEVILRCVPISNHLYFYWYRQILGQKVEFLVSFYNNEISEKSEIFDDQFSVERPDGSNFTLKIRSTKLEDSAMYFCASTRARLAKEDRGPYSNQPQHFGDGTRLSIL.

This chain uses TRBV10-3 with TRBJ2-3; TRBD2 matches at 9 bases. Trimming cost V 4 bases and J 4 bases; bases outside gene matches: 12. There are 17 residues in the CDR3. CDR1 and CDR2 from the germline V gene are ENHRY and SYGVKD. The CDR3 protein is CAISGRPGTSYSDTQYF. CDR3 nucleotides: TGTGCCATCAGTGGGCGTCCCGGGACTAGCTACTCAGATACGCAGTATTTT.

The rearrangement uses TRBV29-1 and TRBJ1-1, with unresolved D. This CDR3 region has 14 residues. Germline V lookup: CDR1 SQVTM, CDR2 ANQGSEA. V was pared by 0 bases and J by 1 base, with 9 bases between. CDR3 residues: CSVEDPGKNTEAFF. The CDR3 region has the DNA TGCAGCGTTGAAGATCCGGGGAAGAACACTGAAGCTTTCTTT.

The chain uses TRBV18 and TRBJ1-5; a possible D gene is TRBD1 (6 bases). This CDR3 has 16 amino acids. V was clipped by 6 bases and J by 7 bases, with 22 bases between them. Germline V lookup: CDR1 KGHSH, CDR2 LQKENI. This CDR3 is CASSQQPQGLGQPQHF. CDR3 nucleotides: TGTGCCAGCTCTCAACAGCCACAGGGCTTGGGACAGCCCCAGCATTTT.

This clone is medium-sized. Other DNA sequences within the sample encode an identical CDR3. CDR3 DNA: TGTGCCAGCAACCCCACAGGAAGCAATCAGCCCCAGCATTTT. Its translation is CASNPTGSNQPQHF. The chain recombines TRBV6-1 with TRBJ1-5; a possible D gene is TRBD1 (5 bases). V was pared by 7 bases and J by 1 base, with 11 bases between. Germline CDR1 reads MNHNS; CDR2 reads SASEGT. There are 14 residues in the CDR3.

The chain has TRBV5-1 and TRBJ2-2; a weak D match, TRBD2 (6 bases). The V and J ends lost 4 bases and 2 bases respectively, with 12 bases between them. The CDR3 is made up of 15 amino acids. Germline V gene sequence: CDR1 SGHRS, CDR2 YFSETQ. The CDR3 sequence: CASSPRLVNTGELFF. The CDR3 bases are TGCGCCAGCAGCCCAAGACTAGTTAACACCGGGGAGCTGTTTTTT. The variable domain in full, with the rest retrieved from reference TRBV5-1 and TRBJ2-2, is KAGVTQTPRYLIKTRGQQVTLSCSPISGHRSVSWYQQTPGQGLQFLFEYFSETQRNKGNFPGRFSGRQFSNSRSEMNVSTLELGDSALYLCASSPRLVNTGELFFGEGSRLTVL.

This clone was found once. This chain links TRBV5-6 with TRBJ1-1, with D perhaps TRBD1 (6 bases). Trimming removed 1 base from V and 10 bases from J, with 14 bases in between. The CDR3 contains 13 residues. The V gene's germline CDR1 is SGHDT and CDR2 YYEEEE. The CDR3 nucleotides read TGTGCCAGCAGCTTGTCTGGGGGGCTAGGAGCTTTCTTT. Amino acids: CASSLSGGLGAFF.

The V call is TRBV4-3, the J call TRBJ1-5, with 8 bases lining up with TRBD1. The V gene end was trimmed by 0 bases and the J gene end by 1 base; junction bases not matched to a gene: 8. The CDR3 consists of 18 residues. CDR1 LGHNA and CDR2 YSLEER come from the germline V gene. The CDR3 nucleotides read TGCGCCAGCAGCCAAGAGTGGCAGGGGGCCGGAAGCAATCAGCCCCAGCATTTT. It specifies CASSQEWQGAGSNQPQHF.

The rearrangement links TRBV28 to TRBJ1-1; a weak D match, TRBD1 (5 bases). CDR3 length: 15 residues. The germline gives CDR1 MDHEN, CDR2 SYDVKM. With 8 bases removed from V and 0 bases from J, the gap between germline ends came to 16 bases. DNA of the CDR3: TGTGCCAGCGCATGGGGCTACGGGGTGAACACTGAAGCTTTCTTT. This gives the protein CASAWGYGVNTEAFF. The variable domain in full, with the rest retrieved from reference TRBV28 and TRBJ1-1, is DVKVTQSSRYLVKRTGEKVFLECVQDMDHENMFWYRQDPGLGLRLIYFSYDVKMKEKGDIPEGYSVSREKKERFSLILESASTNQTSMYLCASAWGYGVNTEAFFGQGTRLTVV.

CDR3 residues: CASSLDAVANYGYTF. The CDR3 nucleotides read TGTGCCAGCAGTCTTGACGCCGTGGCTAACTATGGCTACACCTTC. The V gene is TRBV7-2, the J gene TRBJ1-2; no clear D gene. Germline assignment: CDR1 SGHTA and CDR2 FQGNSA. The CDR3 consists of 15 residues. V was shortened by 6 bases and J by 0 bases, with 14 bases between the two germline ends.

The chain joins TRBV5-5 to TRBJ1-2; D is unclear. V was clipped by 3 bases and J by 9 bases, with 12 bases between them. Germline lookup yields CDR1 SGHKS and CDR2 YYEKEE (reference sequence). This CDR3 comprises 12 residues. CDR3 sequence: CASSSLPDRYTF. The CDR3 DNA reads as TGTGCCAGCAGCTCCCTCCCGGACCGCTACACCTTC. The full variable domain, with the rest looked up from reference TRBV5-5 and TRBJ1-2, is DAGVTQSPTHLIKTRGQQVTLRCSPISGHKSVSWYQQVLGQGPQFIFQYYEKEERGRGNFPDRFSARQFPNYSSELNVNALLLGDSALYLCASSSLPDRYTFGSGTRLTVV.

J is TRBJ2-1 and V is TRBV9; TRBD2 matches 7 bases. This CDR3 has 14 residues. The germline gives CDR1 SGDLS, CDR2 YYNGEE. J was trimmed by 2 bases and V by 7 bases; bases with no gene match: 6. CDR3 region: CASGVSGTYNEQFF. CDR3 nucleotide sequence: TGTGCCAGCGGGGTAAGCGGGACCTACAATGAGCAGTTCTTC.

J is TRBJ2-2 and V is TRBV5-1, with TRBD1 identical over 8 bases. This CDR3 has 14 amino acids. Germline assignment: CDR1 SGHRS and CDR2 YFSETQ. V lost 0 bases, J lost 6 bases, and 1 base stayed unmatched. CDR3 in amino acids: CASSLGTGSGELFF. CDR3 bases: TGCGCCAGCAGCTTGGGGACAGGGTCCGGGGAGCTGTTTTTT.

This clone turned up a few times. The chain uses TRBV30 and TRBJ1-2, with 7 bases aligning to TRBD1. Germline V gene sequence: CDR1 GTSNPN, CDR2 SVGIG (reference sequence). The CDR3 contains 15 residues. V gave up 5 bases and J gave up 5 bases; unmatched junction bases: 14. CDR3 loop: CAWYRDRSFEYGYTF. DNA of the CDR3: TGTGCCTGGTATCGGGACAGATCTTTTGAGTATGGCTACACCTTC.

This rearrangement joins TRBV5-4 to TRBJ2-3; D not certain. Trimming pared 2 bases from V and 6 bases from J, leaving 10 bases between. CDR3 size: 13 residues. Looked up from germline, CDR1 is SGHNT and CDR2 is YYREEE (reference sequence). CDR3 amino acids: CASSFSSFDTQYF. The DNA for the CDR3 is TGTGCCAGCAGCTTCTCCAGCTTCGATACGCAGTATTTT.

The rearrangement links TRBV6-5 to TRBJ1-1; D unresolved. This CDR3 comprises 12 residues. V was trimmed by 4 bases and J by 2 bases, leaving 5 bases between them. The germline gives CDR1 MNHEY, CDR2 SVGAGI. The CDR3: CASSFPNTEAFF. CDR3 nucleotide sequence: TGTGCCAGCAGTTTCCCCAACACTGAAGCTTTCTTT.

This sequence joins TRBV10-3 and TRBJ1-5; D remains ambiguous. There are 16 residues in the CDR3. Germline V gene sequence: CDR1 ENHRY, CDR2 SYGVKD. V lost 0 bases, J lost 3 bases, and 12 bases lay in between. This CDR3 reads CAISESVGGYNQPQHF. CDR3 DNA sequence: TGTGCCATCAGTGAGTCGGTGGGCGGCTACAATCAGCCCCAGCATTTT.

The genes are TRBV19 and TRBJ1-3; unclear D gene. Germline CDR1 reads LNHDA; CDR2 reads SQIVND (reference sequence). The CDR3 runs 16 residues. Trimming took 5 bases from V and 0 from J, leaving 14 bases between them. The chain's CDR3 is CASSPAGRPSGNTIYF. CDR3 in DNA: TGTGCCAGTAGTCCAGCCGGGAGACCCTCTGGAAACACCATATATTTT.

V usage is TRBV6-5 and J usage is TRBJ2-1; a possible D gene is TRBD2 (5 bases). The CDR3 loop spans 16 amino acids. The germline V and J ends were trimmed by 0 bases and 5 bases, with 14 bases remaining between them. Germline values: CDR1 MNHEY, CDR2 SVGAGI. CDR3 protein: CASSYSISGGHNEQFF. As DNA, the CDR3 is TGTGCCAGCAGTTACTCGATCAGCGGAGGCCACAATGAGCAGTTCTTC.